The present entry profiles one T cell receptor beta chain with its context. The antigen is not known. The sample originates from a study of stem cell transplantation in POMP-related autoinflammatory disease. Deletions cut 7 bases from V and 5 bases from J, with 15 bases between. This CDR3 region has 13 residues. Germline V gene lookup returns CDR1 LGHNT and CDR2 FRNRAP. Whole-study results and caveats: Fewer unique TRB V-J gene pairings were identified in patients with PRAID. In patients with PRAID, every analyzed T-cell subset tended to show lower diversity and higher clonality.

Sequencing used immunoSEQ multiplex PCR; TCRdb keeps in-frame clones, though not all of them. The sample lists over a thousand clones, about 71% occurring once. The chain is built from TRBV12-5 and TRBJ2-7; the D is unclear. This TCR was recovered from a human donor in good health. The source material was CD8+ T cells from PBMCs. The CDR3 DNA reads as TGTGCTAGTGCCCCCAGAGGCCGGGACGAGCAGTACTTC. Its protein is CASAPRGRDEQYF.